The rows below give T cell receptor beta chains drawn from one sample of a study of blood T cell repertoires in COVID-19. Here immunoSEQ multiplex PCR was the method, and the copy in TCRdb shows in-frame clones only, minus some. The data contain around 290,000 clones, around 89% of them singletons. Source material: peripheral blood. Receptor source: a man between 35 and 55 years old with acute or convalescent COVID-19. Each CDR3 is given with its conserved first and last residue. The order of the fields is J gene, clone size, D gene, V gene, CDR3 protein. D genes are given only for firm matches. Clone size is given for some rows only: seen once, a few or many times, or a class if the clone is expanded.

J: TRBJ2-5; size: .; D: .; V: TRBV6-5; CDR3: CASSRTGTRQETQYF
J: TRBJ1-2; size: .; D: TRBD1; V: TRBV6-5; CDR3: CASTRDSSTYGYTF
J: TRBJ1-2; size: once; D: .; V: TRBV19; CDR3: CASWRDPNYGYTF
J: TRBJ2-4; size: once; D: TRBD1; V: TRBV6-4; CDR3: CASVLGQAGGKNIQYF
J: TRBJ1-2; size: .; D: .; V: TRBV5-5; CDR3: CASSPHPDINYGYTF
J: TRBJ2-7; size: few; D: .; V: TRBV7-2; CDR3: CASSLGPVAYEQYF
J: TRBJ2-7; size: .; D: .; V: TRBV5-1; CDR3: CASSLLPGSTYEQYF
J: TRBJ1-2; size: .; D: TRBD1; V: TRBV11-1; CDR3: CASSLGGQAASYTF
J: TRBJ2-2; size: .; D: .; V: TRBV2; CDR3: CASRGRTGELFF
J: TRBJ2-7; size: .; D: .; V: TRBV5-6; CDR3: CASSLPLLEQYF
J: TRBJ2-2; size: .; D: .; V: TRBV9; CDR3: CASASTNTGELFF
J: TRBJ2-7; size: few; D: TRBD1; V: TRBV5-1; CDR3: CASRAGGYEQYF
J: TRBJ2-7; size: .; D: TRBD2; V: TRBV5-1; CDR3: CASSLGRGGSEQYF
J: TRBJ2-1; size: .; D: .; V: TRBV13; CDR3: CASSLIGDSYNEQFF
J: TRBJ2-3; size: .; D: TRBD1; V: TRBV5-1; CDR3: CASSFAGGSDTQYF
J: TRBJ1-1; size: .; D: .; V: TRBV2; CDR3: CASSETLPEAFF
J: TRBJ1-1; size: .; D: .; V: TRBV29-1; CDR3: CSVLDSQGLGWDTEAFF
J: TRBJ1-6; size: .; D: .; V: TRBV30; CDR3: CAWSAGISYNSPLHF
J: TRBJ2-7; size: .; D: .; V: TRBV21-1; CDR3: CASSSIEGAEQYF
J: TRBJ2-1; size: .; D: TRBD2; V: TRBV5-1; CDR3: CASAAGASGNEQFF
J: TRBJ2-3; size: .; D: .; V: TRBV19; CDR3: CASSINGGGADTQYF
J: TRBJ2-7; size: once; D: TRBD1; V: TRBV5-4; CDR3: CASSPGTGFDEQYF
J: TRBJ1-1; size: once; D: TRBD1; V: TRBV10-2; CDR3: CASSGTGYWGEAFF
J: TRBJ1-5; size: .; D: TRBD1; V: TRBV12-3/TRBV12-4; CDR3: CASRGDRRGPQHF
J: TRBJ2-3; size: .; D: TRBD1; V: TRBV9; CDR3: CASRTGRAISDTQYF
J: TRBJ1-6; size: .; D: .; V: TRBV7-6; CDR3: CASSLAQGGNSPLHF
J: TRBJ2-7; size: .; D: .; V: TRBV5-1; CDR3: CASSFPGANEQYF
J: TRBJ1-1; size: .; D: TRBD1; V: TRBV10-3; CDR3: CAISYSGGAGTEAFF
J: TRBJ1-5; size: .; D: TRBD1; V: TRBV23-1; CDR3: CASSQSRDRGRDDQPQHF
J: TRBJ1-4; size: .; D: TRBD1; V: TRBV5-4; CDR3: CASSFEGAVPVTTNEKLFF
J: TRBJ1-4; size: .; D: TRBD1; V: TRBV2; CDR3: CASMPSTGREKLFF
J: TRBJ1-1; size: .; D: .; V: TRBV6-5; CDR3: CASRPGGGRNTEAFF
J: TRBJ1-1; size: .; D: TRBD1; V: TRBV6-5; CDR3: CASYRGIGNTEAFF
J: TRBJ1-2; size: .; D: TRBD1; V: TRBV5-1; CDR3: CASSLEGTVPNYGYTF
J: TRBJ1-1; size: few; D: .; V: TRBV6-5; CDR3: CASREDTEAFF
J: TRBJ1-2; size: .; D: TRBD1; V: TRBV11-1; CDR3: CASSPQGEYYGYTF
J: TRBJ2-1; size: .; D: .; V: TRBV4-1; CDR3: CASSQGAAGYNEQFF
J: TRBJ1-2; size: .; D: .; V: TRBV11-2; CDR3: CASSSIPGKNRGYTF
J: TRBJ2-1; size: .; D: .; V: TRBV27; CDR3: CASSLYGTGGEQFF
J: TRBJ1-2; size: .; D: TRBD1; V: TRBV5-1; CDR3: CASGTGDYGYTF
J: TRBJ1-2; size: .; D: TRBD1; V: TRBV5-4; CDR3: CASQGQRDYGYTF
J: TRBJ1-2; size: .; D: TRBD1; V: TRBV19; CDR3: CASSIPGTGAAGTGYTF
J: TRBJ1-1; size: .; D: .; V: TRBV6-6; CDR3: CASGVWGLDTEAFF
J: TRBJ2-7; size: .; D: .; V: TRBV7-8; CDR3: CASSRTPPYEQYF
J: TRBJ2-1; size: .; D: .; V: TRBV6-5; CDR3: CASHLFGGEQFF
J: TRBJ1-1; size: .; D: .; V: TRBV5-1; CDR3: CASSLGETGTTEAFF
J: TRBJ2-1; size: .; D: TRBD2; V: TRBV5-1; CDR3: CASSFAGLAGGPRYNEQFF
J: TRBJ1-2; size: .; D: TRBD1; V: TRBV5-4; CDR3: CASSPGQGDYGYTF
J: TRBJ2-4; size: .; D: .; V: TRBV4-1; CDR3: CASSQDPSGAKNIQYF
J: TRBJ2-3; size: few; D: TRBD2; V: TRBV15; CDR3: CATSRVSGGTDTQYF